The 2 T cell receptor beta chains below come from one sample, sequenced in a study of blood T cell repertoires in COVID-19. Sequenced by immunoSEQ multiplex PCR; TCRdb stores in-frame clones only, minus some. The table shows about 380,000 clones, with about 80% occurring only once. Sequenced: peripheral blood. The source of these receptors is a human donor with acute or convalescent COVID-19. The donor label of this sample is uncertain.

This clone appeared a single time. The chain employs TRBV18 and TRBJ1-5; 7 nucleotides agree with TRBD1. The CDR3 spans 19 residues. Germline assignment: CDR1 KGHSH and CDR2 LQKENI. The J segment lost 3 bases and the V segment lost 6 bases, leaving 20 bases of the junction unmatched. CDR3 sequence: CASSLNSHRGTDYNQPQHF. The CDR3 nucleotides are TGTGCCAGCTCCCTAAATTCTCACCGGGGGACAGATTACAATCAGCCCCAGCATTTT.

The chain is built from TRBV19 and TRBJ1-2; the match to TRBD1 covers 8 bases. Germline V gives CDR1 LNHDA, CDR2 SQIVND (reference sequence). Trimming at V came to 0 bases and at J to 4 bases, leaving 7 bases not matched to a gene. The CDR3 contains 16 residues. CDR3 DNA: TGTGCCAGTAGTATAGAGTGGACAGGGATTGTCTATGGCTACACCTTC. It is translated as CASSIEWTGIVYGYTF.